The sequence of this T cell receptor beta chain was determined in a study of T cell responses to AZD1222 COVID-19 vaccine. Study outcomes and limitations: It should be noted that donors were predominantly white British and more often female, and clonal diversity was possibly underestimated. Among AZD1222 vaccinees, only 5 to 7 were seropositive at baseline. Vaccine-associated CD4 TCRs ranged over spike, dominating at 160-218 and 743-854.

About this clone itself: The antigen is unknown.

The method was immunoSEQ multiplex PCR; TCRdb's version includes in-frame clones alone and lacks a portion of them. The table lists roughly 180,000 clones, 80% to 95% of them singletons, with roughly 1% in the top ten. This CDR3 spans 17 amino acids. Germline V gene lookup returns CDR1 MDHEN and CDR2 SYDVKM. V lost 4 bases and J 0 bases, leaving 16 bases between the germline ends. The chain combines TRBV28 with TRBJ1-5; D is unclear. This clonotype was obtained from an adult who received the MenACWY meningococcal vaccine as a control. The input for sequencing was peripheral blood, taken 28 days after the second dose of the MenACWY control vaccine. The CDR3 bases are TGTGCCAGCAGTTATCCGGGAAGTCGTTATAGCAATCAGCCCCAGCATTTT. Its translation is CASSYPGSRYSNQPQHF.